A single sample is the source of the 24 T cell receptor beta chains below, sequenced in a study of OX40 agonist ivuxolimab in advanced cancers. Using immunoSEQ multiplex PCR, the repertoire was profiled, and TCRdb retains in-frame clones only, with some absent. The repertoire holds about 76,000 clones, with around nine tenths as singletons. The sequencing here drew on CD4+ or CD8+ T cells sorted from blood, taken in a trial of the OX40 agonist ivuxolimab. The receptors originated from an adult with an advanced solid tumor such as melanoma, head and neck, liver or kidney cancer.

The rearrangement links TRBV6-1 to TRBJ1-1, with D maybe TRBD1 (6 bases). Germline loops: CDR1 MNHNS, CDR2 SASEGT. The CDR3 is made up of 15 amino acids. V dropped 8 bases and J dropped 3 bases, with 19 bases sitting between them. In DNA, the CDR3 is TGTGCCAGCGTCCCGGGGGGGGCGCGGGACACTGAAGCTTTCTTT. Translating gives CASVPGGARDTEAFF.

The J gene is TRBJ2-1, the V gene TRBV7-3; D tentatively fits TRBD1 or TRBD2 (6 bases each). This CDR3 spans 15 amino acids. Trimming took off 6 bases at V and 7 bases at J, with 19 bases between the two ends. In germline, CDR1 is SGHTA, CDR2 FQGTGA. CDR3 sequence (DNA): TGTGCCAGCAGTCCTAACGGGGGCACGGGGAATGAGCAGTTCTTC. Its translation is CASSPNGGTGNEQFF.

V is TRBV28 and J is TRBJ2-1; the D gene is possibly TRBD1 (7 bases). Per germline, CDR1 MDHEN and CDR2 SYDVKM. V lost 2 bases and J lost 8, with 10 bases in between. This CDR3 is built from 13 residues. In DNA form, the CDR3 reads TGTGCCAGCAGTTTAACAGGGGAGGATGAGCAGTTCTTC. Protein product: CASSLTGEDEQFF.

This sequence joins TRBV7-8 and TRBJ2-2; TRBD2 agrees at 7 bases. Per germline, CDR1 SGHVS and CDR2 FQNEAQ. The CDR3 is 17 residues long. V was pared by 5 bases and J by 5 bases, with 14 bases of the junction left unmatched. Here the CDR3 DNA reads TGTGCCAGCAGCCTCCTCCTGGGCGGGGGTTTAACCGGGGAGCTGTTTTTT. This gives the protein CASSLLLGGGLTGELFF.

The J gene is TRBJ1-2, the V gene TRBV7-9; possible D gene TRBD1, 6 bases. V was shortened by 5 bases and J by 4 bases, with 17 bases between the two germline ends. Per germline, CDR1 SEHNR and CDR2 FQNEAQ (reference sequence). This CDR3 is 15 amino acids long. The CDR3 DNA reads TGTGCCAGCAGCCCCCAAAGGGGGGGAGGCTATGGCTACACCTTC. As protein: CASSPQRGGGYGYTF.

The chain uses TRBV5-1 and TRBJ2-2, with 11 bases identical to TRBD1. CDR1 and CDR2 (germline): SGHRS, YFSETQ. CDR3 length: 16 residues. Unmatched junction bases numbered 8, after V lost 4 bases and J lost 6 bases. CDR3 DNA: TGCGCCAGCAGCCCTGAGGGACAGGGGGGTCCCGGGGAGCTGTTTTTT. It yields the protein CASSPEGQGGPGELFF.

The chain uses TRBV30 and TRBJ2-7; TRBD1 matches 12 bases. The CDR3 runs 14 residues. Germline trimming cut 2 bases from V and 6 bases from J; bases unmatched to any gene: 5. Per the germline V gene, CDR1 is GTSNPN and CDR2 is SVGIG (reference sequence). In DNA, the CDR3 is TGTGCCTGGAGTTCCGGGACAGGGGGCTCCGAGCAGTACTTC. This codes for CAWSSGTGGSEQYF.

This clone was seen a few times. V usage is TRBV30 and J usage is TRBJ2-1; D possibly corresponds to TRBD1 (6 bases). V lost 4 bases to trimming and J lost 1 base, with 11 bases between them. Germline V gene data show CDR1 as GTSNPN and CDR2 as SVGIG (reference sequence). The CDR3 is made up of 14 amino acids. As DNA, the CDR3 is TGTGCCTGGAATGGGGGCGGTTCCTACAATGAGCAGTTCTTC. This translates into CAWNGGGSYNEQFF. The full variable domain, its missing parts supplied by reference TRBV30 and TRBJ2-1, is SQTIHQWPATLVQPVGSPLSLECTVEGTSNPNLYWYRQAAGRGLQLLFYSVGIGQISSEVPQNLSASRPQDRQFILSSKKLLLSDSGFYLCAWNGGGSYNEQFFGPGTRLTVL.

CDR3 bases: TGTGCCAGTAGAACAGGGGGTGGCAATCAGCCCCAGCATTTT. It translates to CASRTGGGNQPQHF. The V gene is TRBV19, the J gene TRBJ1-5, with TRBD1 matching 8 bases. The CDR3 totals 14 residues. The ends lost 6 bases at V and 2 bases at J; junction bases unmatched: 3. Looked up from germline, CDR1 is LNHDA and CDR2 is SQIVND (reference sequence).

This clone showed up just once. CDR3 sequence: CASSSRRVNTGELFF. CDR3 in DNA: TGTGCCAGCAGCTCCAGGAGGGTAAACACCGGGGAGCTGTTTTTT. The chain joins TRBV28 to TRBJ2-2, with D possibly being TRBD2 (6 bases). The CDR3 length is 15 residues. The V end lost 6 bases, the J end lost 2 bases, and 13 bases lay between the germline ends. Germline V gene data show CDR1 as MDHEN and CDR2 as SYDVKM. Using reference TRBV28 and TRBJ2-2 for the parts outside the CDR3, the full variable domain is DVKVTQSSRYLVKRTGEKVFLECVQDMDHENMFWYRQDPGLGLRLIYFSYDVKMKEKGDIPEGYSVSREKKERFSLILESASTNQTSMYLCASSSRRVNTGELFFGEGSRLTVL.

The chain combines TRBV27 with TRBJ2-7; D remains ambiguous. CDR1 and CDR2 (germline): MNHEY, SMNVEV (reference sequence). The CDR3 is 14 amino acids. With 5 bases removed from V and 2 bases from J, the gap between germline ends came to 13 bases. The CDR3 sequence: CASSRKDVTYEQYF. Here the CDR3 DNA reads TGTGCCAGCAGTCGGAAGGACGTAACCTACGAGCAGTACTTC.

This chain connects TRBV4-1 to TRBJ1-3, with D unclear. Trimming shortened V by 0 bases and J by 0 bases, and 12 bases separated the two germline ends. The CDR3 covers 17 residues. Germline V gene data show CDR1 as MGHRA and CDR2 as YSYEKL. The CDR3 DNA sequence: TGCGCCAGCAGCCAAGACTCGGTGATCCGCTCTGGAAACACCATATATTTT. Its translation: CASSQDSVIRSGNTIYF.

This clone was seen once. The chain links TRBV5-1 to TRBJ1-5, with D possibly TRBD1 on 5 matching bases. The V gene's germline CDR1 is SGHRS and CDR2 YFSETQ. Trimming shortened V by 0 bases and J by 4 bases, and 11 bases separated the two germline ends. This CDR3 is 15 amino acids long. CDR3 DNA: TGCGCCAGCAGCTTGGGCCAGGGCGGTAATCAGCCCCAGCATTTT. This encodes CASSLGQGGNQPQHF.

The V and J genes are TRBV7-9 and TRBJ2-5, with D possibly matching TRBD2 (5 bases). Germline CDR1 SEHNR, CDR2 FQNEAQ (reference sequence). This CDR3 comprises 13 residues. V was clipped by 1 base and J by 5 bases, with 8 bases between them. CDR3 in DNA: TGTGCCAGCAGCTTAGGCGGCGGGGAGACCCAGTACTTC. Its translation: CASSLGGGETQYF.

A remark on this clone: A junction end diverges from the germline sequence, so it may reflect a read error. V is TRBV7-7 and J is TRBJ2-7; TRBD2 agrees at 13 bases. Germline CDR1 and CDR2: SSHAT and FNYEAQ (reference sequence). The CDR3 spans 17 residues. The CDR3 nucleotides are TGTGCTAGCAGCTTAGGACTAGCGGGAGCGGCCCCCTACGAGCAGTACTTC. Its translation is CASSLGLAGAAPYEQYF.

This clone was detected only a few times. The CDR3 sequence: CASSPQGAANYGYTF. The CDR3 DNA sequence: TGTGCCAGCAGCCCGCAGGGGGCGGCTAACTATGGCTACACCTTC. The chain joins TRBV28 to TRBJ1-2, with 8 bases that match TRBD1. CDR1 MDHEN and CDR2 SYDVKM come from the germline V gene. CDR3 length: 15 residues. The ends lost 6 bases at V and 0 bases at J; junction bases unmatched: 6.

The J gene is TRBJ2-1, the V gene TRBV7-3; TRBD2 agrees at 7 bases. The CDR3 has 13 amino acids. The germline V gene has CDR1 SGHTA and CDR2 FQGTGA. J gave up 10 bases and V 4 bases, and 7 bases lay outside the gene matches. The CDR3 nucleotides read TGTGCCAGCAGCTCCTCTAGCGGCAGGGAGCAGTTCTTC. This translates into CASSSSSGREQFF.

The V gene is TRBV6-5, the J gene TRBJ2-7; no firm D call. Looked up from germline, CDR1 is MNHEY and CDR2 is SVGAGI. The CDR3 is 12 residues long. V lost 7 bases and J lost 4, with 11 bases in between. CDR3 nucleotide sequence: TGTGCCAGCACCAGTCGGAATTACGAGCAGTACTTC. It specifies CASTSRNYEQYF.

The chain uses TRBV5-5 and TRBJ1-4, with 10 nucleotides matching TRBD1. The V segment lost 3 bases and the J segment 4 bases; nucleotides outside the gene matches: 3. This CDR3 region has 15 residues. Germline-derived CDR1 and CDR2 are SGHKS and YYEKEE (reference sequence). This CDR3 is CASSWDRGINEKLFF. DNA for the CDR3: TGTGCCAGCAGCTGGGACAGGGGAATTAATGAAAAACTGTTTTTT.

The V call is TRBV6-5, the J call TRBJ2-1; the D call may be TRBD1 or TRBD2 (5 bases each). The CDR3 runs to 15 residues. Germline V gene sequence: CDR1 MNHEY, CDR2 SVGAGI. The germline V and J ends were trimmed by 3 bases and 5 bases, with 14 bases remaining between them. CDR3 amino acids: CASSYKGTRNNEQFF. CDR3 coding DNA: TGTGCCAGCAGTTATAAAGGGACGCGGAACAATGAGCAGTTCTTC.

The chain uses TRBV11-3 and TRBJ2-2; D unresolved. There are 15 residues in the CDR3. V was trimmed by 2 bases and J by 6 bases, leaving 13 bases between them. Looked up from germline, CDR1 is SGHNT and CDR2 is YENEEA. The CDR3 region is CASSLRHSPAGELFF. CDR3 nucleotides: TGTGCCAGCAGCTTACGACACAGCCCGGCCGGGGAGCTGTTTTTT.

The gene calls are TRBV6-6 and TRBJ2-7; 8 nucleotides match TRBD1. CDR3 size: 16 residues. Germline trimming cut 6 bases from V and 0 bases from J; bases unmatched to any gene: 10. Looked up from germline, CDR1 is MNHNY and CDR2 is SVGAGI (reference sequence). CDR3 in amino acids: CASRSDRGPFSYEQYF. The CDR3 region has the DNA TGTGCCAGCAGGTCCGACAGGGGCCCCTTCTCCTACGAGCAGTACTTC.

In the case of this clone: One end of the junction fails to match germline, which may point to a read error. The CDR3: CASSLALSRTGRWASYNEQFF. In DNA form, the CDR3 reads TGTGCTAGCAGCTTAGCGCTGAGTAGGACGGGGAGGTGGGCCTCCTACAATGAGCAGTTCTTC. The V gene is TRBV7-7, the J gene TRBJ2-1; tentatively, D is TRBD2 (6 bases). Germline V gene data show CDR1 as SSHAT and CDR2 as FNYEAQ (reference sequence). The CDR3 extends over 21 amino acids.

The rearrangement joins TRBV30 to TRBJ2-2; TRBD1 might be the D (6 bases). CDR1 and CDR2 from the germline V gene are GTSNPN and SVGIG (reference sequence). Trimming left V 8 bases short and J 7 bases short, with 20 bases between. CDR3 length: 14 amino acids. CDR3 loop: CALTLGTHFGELFF. As DNA, the CDR3 is TGTGCCCTCACCCTCGGGACACACTTCGGGGAGCTGTTTTTT.